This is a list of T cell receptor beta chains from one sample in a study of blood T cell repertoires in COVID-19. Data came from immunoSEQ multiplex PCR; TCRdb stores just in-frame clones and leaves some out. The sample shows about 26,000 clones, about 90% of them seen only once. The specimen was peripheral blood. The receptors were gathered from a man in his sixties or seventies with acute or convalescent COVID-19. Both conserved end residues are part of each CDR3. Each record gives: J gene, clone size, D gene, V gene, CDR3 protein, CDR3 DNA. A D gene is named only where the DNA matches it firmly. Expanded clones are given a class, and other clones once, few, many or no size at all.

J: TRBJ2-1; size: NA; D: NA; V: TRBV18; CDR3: CASSPLVFDEQFF; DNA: TGTGCCAGCTCACCACTCGTTTTCGATGAGCAGTTCTTC
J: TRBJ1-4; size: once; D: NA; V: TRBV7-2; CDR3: CASSPGGARHEKLFF; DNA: TGTGCCAGCAGCCCCGGAGGGGCGCGTCATGAAAAACTGTTTTTT
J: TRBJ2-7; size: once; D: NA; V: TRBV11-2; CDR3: CASSLGQHEQYF; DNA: TGTGCCAGCAGCTTAGGACAGCACGAGCAGTACTTC
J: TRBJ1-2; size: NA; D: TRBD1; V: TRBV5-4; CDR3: CASSSGQGSDGYTF; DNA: TGTGCCAGCAGCTCAGGACAGGGAAGTGATGGCTACACCTTC
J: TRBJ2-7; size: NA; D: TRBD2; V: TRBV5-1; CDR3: CASSQAGDVYEQYF; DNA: TGCGCCAGCAGCCAAGCGGGAGACGTCTACGAGCAGTACTTC
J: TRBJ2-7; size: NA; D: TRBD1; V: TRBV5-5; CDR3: CASSLTGTGTYEQYF; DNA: TGTGCCAGCAGCTTGACCGGGACAGGGACCTACGAGCAGTACTTC
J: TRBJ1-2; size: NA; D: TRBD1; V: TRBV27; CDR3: CASSRTQGAFGYTF; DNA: TGTGCCAGCAGTCGTACACAGGGGGCTTTTGGCTACACCTTC
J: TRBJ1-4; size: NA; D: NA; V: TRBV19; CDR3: CASSRQVNEKLFF; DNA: TGTGCCAGTAGTCGACAGGTTAATGAAAAACTGTTTTTT
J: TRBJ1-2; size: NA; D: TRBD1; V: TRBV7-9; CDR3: CASSLAATGNNYGYTF; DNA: TGTGCCAGCAGCTTAGCTGCGACAGGGAATAACTATGGCTACACCTTC
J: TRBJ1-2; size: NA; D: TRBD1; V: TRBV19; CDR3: CATTGQGRGVYGYTF; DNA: TGTGCCACTACTGGACAGGGTAGGGGCGTTTATGGCTACACCTTC
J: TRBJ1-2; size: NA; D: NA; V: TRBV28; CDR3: CASSLLRTGYTF; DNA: TGTGCCAGCAGTTTACTGAGAACTGGCTACACCTTC
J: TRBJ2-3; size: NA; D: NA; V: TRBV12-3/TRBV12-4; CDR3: CASSFGGPDTQYF; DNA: TGTGCCAGCAGTTTTGGGGGCCCAGATACGCAGTATTTT
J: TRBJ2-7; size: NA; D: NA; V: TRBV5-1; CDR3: CASSATGTLYEQYF; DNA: TGCGCCAGCAGCGCTACCGGGACTCTTTACGAGCAGTACTTC
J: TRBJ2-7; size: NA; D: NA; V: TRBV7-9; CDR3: CASSKTGYRENQRVDEQYF; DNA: TGTGCCAGCAGCAAAACAGGGTACAGGGAGAATCAGAGGGTAGATGAGCAGTACTTC